The 12 T cell receptor beta chains presented below share a single source sample, sequenced in a study of cytomegalovirus exposure and HLA in healthy donors. Measured with immunoSEQ multiplex PCR; TCRdb has only the in-frame clones, and not every one. This table has fewer than 250,000 clones, roughly 87% appearing once. The sample comprised PBMCs. Every receptor here comes from a woman younger than 30 in good health and CMV-seropositive.

The chain couples TRBV5-1 to TRBJ2-1; TRBD2 matches at 9 bases. Germline lookup yields CDR1 SGHRS and CDR2 YFSETQ. There are 16 residues in the CDR3. Trimming removed 7 bases from V and 10 bases from J; junction bases left unmatched: 18. Written as DNA, the CDR3 is TGCGCCAGCTCCGCTCCGACTAGCGGCCCTCTAAGGGAGCAGTTCTTC. Protein product: CASSAPTSGPLREQFF.

This clone was observed a few times. The chain couples TRBV10-1 to TRBJ2-7; 8 bases fit TRBD1. This CDR3 contains 13 residues. Germline lookup yields CDR1 WNHNN and CDR2 SYGVQD (reference sequence). J gave up 0 bases and V 8 bases, and 3 bases lay outside the gene matches. The CDR3 reads CASAGTGSYEQYF. DNA for the CDR3: TGCGCCAGCGCAGGGACAGGCTCCTACGAGCAGTACTTC.

The CDR3 DNA is TGTGCCAGCAGCTTAGGAACAGGGACTAGAATTTCGTCGTACGAGCAGTACTTC. This gives the protein CASSLGTGTRISSYEQYF. The gene calls are TRBV7-9 and TRBJ2-7; 8 positions match TRBD2. Per the germline V gene, CDR1 is SEHNR and CDR2 is FQNEAQ (reference sequence). The CDR3 has 18 residues. V dropped 1 base and J dropped 4; count of bases not matched to a gene: 15.

The genes are TRBV11-3 and TRBJ2-1; TRBD2 agrees at 9 bases. The J segment lost 7 bases and the V segment lost 5 bases, leaving 9 bases of the junction unmatched. The germline CDR1 and CDR2 sequences are SGHNT and YENEEA. This CDR3 comprises 15 residues. CDR3 nucleotide sequence: TGTGCCAGCAGCGGTAGAGCGGGAGGCGGAAATGAGCAGTTCTTC. Its protein product is CASSGRAGGGNEQFF.

The rearrangement links TRBV27 to TRBJ1-2; TRBD1 aligns across 11 bases. V lost 5 bases to trimming and J lost 0 bases; unmatched junction nucleotides: 17. Germline CDR1 is MNHEY and CDR2 is SMNVEV (reference sequence). The CDR3 is 20 residues long. The CDR3 loop reads CASSPDRTGGYHLTNYGYTF. CDR3 sequence (DNA): TGTGCCAGCAGTCCAGACCGGACAGGGGGCTATCATCTCACTAACTATGGCTACACCTTC.

This clone was found once. The sample has other DNA sequences that encode this CDR3 too. The chain carries TRBV18 and TRBJ2-7; D is ambiguous. Germline CDR1 reads KGHSH; CDR2 reads LQKENI. V was shortened by 5 bases and J by 0 bases, with 5 bases between the two germline ends. The CDR3 runs to 12 residues. The CDR3 spells CASSSSSYEQYF. The CDR3 DNA is TGTGCCAGCTCATCGAGCTCCTACGAGCAGTACTTC.

The rearrangement joins TRBV7-7 to TRBJ2-2, with TRBD1 as a possible D gene (5 bases). V lost 3 bases, J lost 4 bases, and 9 bases lay in between. Germline CDR1 is SSHAT and CDR2 is FNYEAQ (reference sequence). There are 14 residues in the CDR3. The CDR3 DNA sequence: TGTGCCAGCAGCTTGAAAAGGGGCACCGGGGAGCTGTTTTTT. As protein: CASSLKRGTGELFF.

The chain combines TRBV29-1 with TRBJ1-5, with D possibly matching TRBD1 (5 bases). Germline V lookup: CDR1 SQVTM, CDR2 ANQGSEA. The CDR3 is 16 amino acids. V was shortened by 5 bases and J by 8 bases, with 25 bases between the two germline ends. The CDR3 here is CSVRTGGGGFPEPQHF. The CDR3 region has the DNA TGCAGCGTTCGAACCGGGGGAGGTGGGTTTCCAGAGCCCCAGCATTTT.

V and J are TRBV7-9 and TRBJ2-1; TRBD2 is a possible D gene (6 bases). This CDR3 is 15 amino acids long. Germline V gene sequence: CDR1 SEHNR, CDR2 FQNEAQ (reference sequence). Trimming shortened V by 5 bases and J by 5 bases, and 16 bases separated the two germline ends. DNA for the CDR3: TGTGCCAGCAGCCAGGGAGGAATGGGAGACAATGAGCAGTTCTTC. The encoded protein is CASSQGGMGDNEQFF.

V and J are TRBV6-1 and TRBJ2-7; the D gene is possibly TRBD1 (6 bases). Germline V gene data show CDR1 as MNHNS and CDR2 as SASEGT. The CDR3 contains 14 residues. V was shortened by 9 bases and J by 5 bases, with 20 bases between the two germline ends. The CDR3 is CASGLGRDTDEQYF. Here the CDR3 DNA reads TGTGCCAGTGGGCTAGGACGGGACACTGACGAGCAGTACTTC.

CDR3 amino acids: CASSETGDIYEQYF. The DNA for the CDR3 is TGTGCCAGCAGTGAGACAGGCGACATCTACGAGCAGTACTTC. The gene calls are TRBV2 and TRBJ2-7; D perhaps matches TRBD1 (6 bases). CDR3 length equals 14 residues. CDR1 is SNHLY, CDR2 FYNNEI, per germline. Trimming left V 3 bases short and J 3 bases short, with 12 bases between.

This clone has only one observation. This chain connects TRBV30 to TRBJ1-5; 11 bases are a match to TRBD1. The V gene's germline CDR1 is GTSNPN and CDR2 SVGIG (reference sequence). V trimming: 4 bases; J trimming: 5 bases; junction bases outside the gene matches: 4. This CDR3 contains 14 residues. The CDR3: CAWTRTGGDQPQHF. The CDR3 bases are TGTGCCTGGACTCGGACAGGGGGCGATCAGCCCCAGCATTTT.